These 27 T cell receptor beta chains share one sample of origin, sequenced in a study of T cell responses to AZD1222 COVID-19 vaccine. TCRdb's copy holds only in-frame clones and misses some; the assay was immunoSEQ multiplex PCR. The table includes 55,000 to 75,000 clones, 79% detected once. This specimen was peripheral blood, taken on day 0 of MenACWY control vaccination. These receptors were collected from an adult in good health.

The chain couples TRBV10-2 to TRBJ2-3; D may correspond to TRBD1 or TRBD2 (5 bases each). Trimming pared 0 bases from V and 6 bases from J, leaving 25 bases between. Per the germline V gene, CDR1 is WSHSY and CDR2 is SAAADI. The CDR3 spans 19 residues. The CDR3 DNA sequence: TGCGCCAGCAGTGAGTCTGGGGCAGAAGCGGTTACGAAAAGGGATACGCAGTATTTT. This encodes CASSESGAEAVTKRDTQYF.

This rearrangement joins TRBV5-5 to TRBJ1-5, with 11 nucleotides matching TRBD1. The junction had 3 bases not matched to a gene; V was cut back by 3 bases and J by 1 base. Germline V gene lookup returns CDR1 SGHKS and CDR2 YYEKEE (reference sequence). The CDR3 loop spans 16 amino acids. The CDR3 is CASSWGDRGSNQPQHF. Written as DNA, the CDR3 is TGTGCCAGCAGCTGGGGGGACAGGGGGAGCAATCAGCCCCAGCATTTT.

On this clone: One end of the junction does not line up with germline, which may come from a read error. The rearrangement uses TRBV5-6 and TRBJ1-5; the D gene is possibly TRBD1 (5 bases). Germline loops: CDR1 SGHDT, CDR2 YYEEEE. The CDR3 consists of 15 residues. CDR3 sequence (DNA): TGTACCAGCAGCTTGAAGGGGTTTAGCAATCAGCCCCAGCATTTT. Translated: CTSSLKGFSNQPQHF.

This sequence joins TRBV7-2 and TRBJ2-7, with unresolved D. Germline V lookup: CDR1 SGHTA, CDR2 FQGNSA. The CDR3 is 13 amino acids. V lost 1 base, J lost 5 bases, and 9 bases lay in between. The CDR3 nucleotides are TGTGCCAGCAGCTTAGTAACCGGTAACGAGCAGTACTTC. This sequence encodes CASSLVTGNEQYF.

The chain recombines TRBV5-8 with TRBJ2-5; D is uncertain. Trimming pared 2 bases from V and 3 bases from J, leaving 11 bases between. The CDR3 covers 14 residues. Germline V gives CDR1 SGHTS, CDR2 YDEGEE. Here the CDR3 reads CASSLDWVKETQYF. CDR3 in DNA: TGTGCCAGCAGCTTAGACTGGGTCAAAGAGACCCAGTACTTC.

This chain connects TRBV6-5 to TRBJ2-7, with D hard to call. V lost 6 bases and J 3 bases, leaving 9 bases between the germline ends. This CDR3 spans 12 amino acids. Germline V gene data show CDR1 as MNHEY and CDR2 as SVGAGI. The CDR3 sequence is CASSPLGYEQYF. CDR3 DNA sequence: TGTGCCAGCAGCCCGTTGGGCTACGAGCAGTACTTC.

The rearrangement uses TRBV10-3 and TRBJ1-1; D remains ambiguous. The CDR3 is 13 amino acids. The germline V gene has CDR1 ENHRY and CDR2 SYGVKD. Trimming cost V 0 bases and J 2 bases, with 4 bases left between them. CDR3 protein: CAISESDNTEAFF. Here the CDR3 DNA reads TGTGCCATCAGTGAGTCAGATAACACTGAAGCTTTCTTT.

The V and J genes are TRBV6-5 and TRBJ1-4; a weak D match, TRBD1 (5 bases). The CDR3 loop spans 15 amino acids. V lost 4 bases and J 7 bases, leaving 16 bases between the germline ends. CDR1 and CDR2 from the germline V gene are MNHEY and SVGAGI. CDR3 loop: CASSWGRGTGEKLFF. CDR3 in DNA: TGTGCCAGCAGTTGGGGGAGAGGAACAGGTGAAAAACTGTTTTTT.

This chain uses TRBV29-1 with TRBJ2-1; no firm D call. Germline lookup yields CDR1 SQVTM and CDR2 ANQGSEA. V gave up 4 bases and J gave up 6 bases, with 10 bases separating them. CDR3 length: 12 amino acids. The CDR3 loop is CSVGVGFNEQFF. In nucleotides, the CDR3 is TGCAGCGTTGGGGTAGGTTTCAATGAGCAGTTCTTC.

This sequence joins TRBV2 and TRBJ2-1; D not resolved. The CDR3 has 14 residues. V was cut by 8 bases and J by 0 bases, with 11 bases left in between. Per the germline V gene, CDR1 is SNHLY and CDR2 is FYNNEI. The CDR3 loop reads CASAPNFSYNEQFF. CDR3 sequence (DNA): TGTGCCAGCGCCCCGAACTTCTCCTACAATGAGCAGTTCTTC.

V and J are TRBV20-1 and TRBJ2-7; 7 nucleotides align to TRBD1. CDR3 size: 14 residues. With V trimmed by 3 bases and J by 1 base, 6 bases remained unmatched. CDR1 and CDR2 from the germline V gene are DFQATT and SNEGSKA (reference sequence). CDR3 nucleotides: TGCAGTGCTAGTTTACCAGGGGGTTCCTACGAGCAGTACTTC. Its translation: CSASLPGGSYEQYF.

The chain carries TRBV28 and TRBJ2-1; TRBD2 matches 8 bases. CDR3 size: 15 residues. With 4 bases clipped from V and 0 bases from J, the junction kept 2 bases outside the gene matches. Germline CDR1 and CDR2: MDHEN and SYDVKM. CDR3 in amino acids: CASSSSGSSYNEQFF. CDR3 DNA sequence: TGTGCCAGCAGTTCCAGCGGGAGCTCCTACAATGAGCAGTTCTTC. Full variable domain (outside the CDR3, taken from reference TRBV28 and TRBJ2-1): DVKVTQSSRYLVKRTGEKVFLECVQDMDHENMFWYRQDPGLGLRLIYFSYDVKMKEKGDIPEGYSVSREKKERFSLILESASTNQTSMYLCASSSSGSSYNEQFFGPGTRLTVL.

The chain is built from TRBV11-3 and TRBJ2-3; tentatively, D is TRBD1 (5 bases). This CDR3 comprises 15 residues. V lost 1 base to trimming and J lost 6 bases, with 14 bases between them. Germline assignment: CDR1 SGHNT and CDR2 YENEEA. CDR3 nucleotides: TGTGCCAGCAGCTTAGGGGCGGCGGCAGGGGATACGCAGTATTTT. It codes for CASSLGAAAGDTQYF.

This chain links TRBV7-9 with TRBJ1-1; D not resolved. The CDR3 contains 13 residues. Germline CDR1 is SEHNR and CDR2 is FQNEAQ (reference sequence). The V gene lost 6 bases and the J gene lost 8 bases, with 16 bases spanning the gap. The CDR3 DNA reads TGTGCCAGCAGTCCCGACAATGAAGAGGAAGCTTTCTTT. Its translation is CASSPDNEEEAFF.

The J gene is TRBJ2-5, the V gene TRBV9; D may be TRBD1 or TRBD2 (6 bases each). The germline CDR1 and CDR2 sequences are SGDLS and YYNGEE. Between the trimmed V and J ends, which lost 0 bases and 4 bases, there was a span of 10 bases. CDR3 length: 14 amino acids. CDR3 in amino acids: CASSVGGARETQYF. The CDR3 bases are TGTGCCAGCAGCGTAGGGGGGGCTCGAGAGACCCAGTACTTC.

This clone has just one count. The chain has TRBV4-3 and TRBJ2-1; possibly TRBD1 for D (9 bases). The V gene's germline CDR1 is LGHNA and CDR2 YSLEER. Trimming pared 4 bases from V and 7 bases from J, leaving 17 bases between. The length of the CDR3 is 15 residues. The CDR3, as DNA: TGCGCCAGCAGCCGAGGGACAGGGACTAGGAATGAGCAGTTCTTC. Its translation is CASSRGTGTRNEQFF.

The V gene is TRBV23-1, the J gene TRBJ2-3; a weak D match, TRBD1 (5 bases). TRBV23-1 counts as an open reading frame of uncertain function. The CDR3 totals 16 residues. Between the trimmed V and J ends, which lost 2 bases and 5 bases, there was a span of 17 bases. CDR3 loop: CASSQPDRVSLDTQYF. CDR3 coding DNA: TGCGCCAGCAGTCAACCCGACAGAGTTTCATTAGATACGCAGTATTTT.

The rearrangement links TRBV19 to TRBJ1-1, with D maybe TRBD1 (6 bases). V gave up 4 bases and J gave up 3 bases, with 15 bases separating them. Germline CDR1 is LNHDA and CDR2 is SQIVND (reference sequence). This CDR3 has 15 amino acids. CDR3 DNA sequence: TGTGCCAGTAGTAGTATGGGGGGCATGGACACTGAAGCTTTCTTT. Amino acid sequence: CASSSMGGMDTEAFF.

J is TRBJ2-5 and V is TRBV3-1 (or the pseudogene TRBV3-2); D unclear. The CDR3 has 16 residues. Germline V gene sequence: CDR1 LGHDT, CDR2 YNNKEL (reference sequence). Trimming removed 0 bases from V and 1 base from J, with 12 bases in between. CDR3 nucleotides: TGTGCCAGCAGCCAAGATCTGGGCCTGATCCAAGAGACCCAGTACTTC. Translating gives CASSQDLGLIQETQYF.

This chain links TRBV28 with TRBJ1-1; tentative D call: TRBD1 (5 bases). V lost 3 bases and J lost 7, with 12 bases in between. CDR3 size: 13 residues. The germline V gene has CDR1 MDHEN and CDR2 SYDVKM. CDR3 nucleotides: TGTGCCAGCAGTTTGTTCTCTGGGGGTGAAGCTTTCTTT. This gives the protein CASSLFSGGEAFF.

DNA of the CDR3: TGTGCCAGTCAGCGGGAGGAAAGAGAGACCCAGTACTTC. Translating gives CASQREERETQYF. The V call is TRBV3-1 (or the pseudogene TRBV3-2), the J call TRBJ2-5; TRBD2 matches at 9 bases. Germline CDR1 and CDR2: LGHDT and YNNKEL (reference sequence). This CDR3 comprises 13 residues. The ends lost 9 bases at V and 4 bases at J; junction bases unmatched: 6.

The V call is TRBV29-1, the J call TRBJ2-2; 7 bases are a match to TRBD1. The CDR3 is 12 residues long. Trimming removed 8 bases from V and 6 bases from J; junction bases left unmatched: 6. Germline V gene data show CDR1 as SQVTM and CDR2 as ANQGSEA. CDR3 bases: TGCAGCACAGGGGAGAGTTCCGGGGAGCTGTTTTTT. Translating gives CSTGESSGELFF.

V usage is TRBV7-2 and J usage is TRBJ1-5; a possible D gene is TRBD1 (6 bases). The germline V gene encodes CDR1 SGHTA and CDR2 FQGNSA. The CDR3 sequence is 15 residues long. V was cut by 1 base and J by 4 bases, with 11 bases left in between. The CDR3 sequence is CASSLDGGGNQPQHF. CDR3 bases: TGTGCCAGCAGCTTAGACGGGGGCGGGAATCAGCCCCAGCATTTT.

The chain uses TRBV19 and TRBJ1-2; 7 positions agree with TRBD1. The CDR3 is 14 residues long. Germline loops: CDR1 LNHDA, CDR2 SQIVND (reference sequence). The junction had 8 bases not matched to a gene; V was cut back by 6 bases and J by 4 bases. The CDR3 region is CASRAAGTAYGYTF. CDR3 nucleotide sequence: TGTGCCAGTAGGGCCGCTGGGACAGCCTATGGCTACACCTTC.

J is TRBJ2-3 and V is TRBV7-9, with D maybe TRBD1 (6 bases). Between the trimmed V and J ends, which lost 8 bases and 4 bases, there was a span of 10 bases. This CDR3 has 12 amino acids. The germline CDR1 and CDR2 sequences are SEHNR and FQNEAQ (reference sequence). CDR3: CASGGVPDTQYF. In DNA, the CDR3 is TGTGCCAGCGGGGGCGTACCAGATACGCAGTATTTT. Together with reference TRBV7-9 and TRBJ2-3, the CDR3 gives the full variable domain: DTGVSQNPRHKITKRGQNVTFRCDPISEHNRLYWYRQTLGQGPEFLTYFQNEAQLEKSRLLSDRFSAERPKGSFSTLEIQRTEQGDSAMYLCASGGVPDTQYFGPGTRLTVL.

This clone has only a few counts. The chain joins TRBV29-1 to TRBJ1-4; the D is unclear. Germline loops: CDR1 SQVTM, CDR2 ANQGSEA. V was clipped by 0 bases and J by 5 bases, with 4 bases between them. The CDR3 is 12 amino acids. The CDR3 sequence: CSVEETNEKLFF. CDR3 DNA: TGCAGCGTTGAAGAGACAAATGAAAAACTGTTTTTT. Variable domain in full (rest from reference TRBV29-1 and TRBJ1-4): SAVISQKPSRDICQRGTSLTIQCQVDSQVTMMFWYRQQPGQSLTLIATANQGSEATYESGFVIDKFPISRPNLTFSTLTVSNMSPEDSSIYLCSVEETNEKLFFGSGTQLSVL.

The chain employs TRBV28 and TRBJ2-7; TRBD1 agrees at 9 bases. The junction had 9 bases not matched to a gene; V was cut back by 5 bases and J by 1 base. Germline V gene lookup returns CDR1 MDHEN and CDR2 SYDVKM. This CDR3 spans 16 amino acids. CDR3 bases: TGTGCCAGCAGTGGCAACAGGGGGCACTTTTCCTACGAGCAGTACTTC. Translating it yields CASSGNRGHFSYEQYF.